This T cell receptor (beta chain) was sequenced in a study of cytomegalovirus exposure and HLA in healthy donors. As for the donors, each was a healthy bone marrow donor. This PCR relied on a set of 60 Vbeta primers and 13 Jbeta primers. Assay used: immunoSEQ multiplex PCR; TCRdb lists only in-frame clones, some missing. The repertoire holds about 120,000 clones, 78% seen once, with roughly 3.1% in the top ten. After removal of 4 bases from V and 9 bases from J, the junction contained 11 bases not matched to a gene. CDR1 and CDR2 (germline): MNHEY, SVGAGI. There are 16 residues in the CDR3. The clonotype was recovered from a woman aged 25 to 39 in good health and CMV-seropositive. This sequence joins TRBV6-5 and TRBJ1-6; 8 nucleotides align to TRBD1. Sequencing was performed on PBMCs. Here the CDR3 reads CASSSLVTGGSSPLHF. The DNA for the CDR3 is TGTGCCAGCAGTTCACTCGTTACAGGGGGAAGTTCACCCCTCCACTTT.